These 17 T cell receptor beta chains were all obtained from the same sample, sequenced in a study of T cells after yellow fever vaccination. TCRdb redid the calling of the 5' RACE reads with MiXCR, one entry per CDR3 protein. Of 120,000 or so distinct CDR3 sequences in the sample, 12% to 15% were seen once. This specimen was CD8+ T cells sorted from PBMCs, taken 5 days after the yellow fever booster vaccination. All receptors come from a young man who received the YFV17D yellow fever vaccine.

This sequence joins TRBV27 and TRBJ2-1; 7 bases map to TRBD1. This CDR3 comprises 16 residues. Trimming took 3 bases from V and 4 from J; bases not matched to a gene: 9. In germline, CDR1 is MNHEY, CDR2 SMNVEV (reference sequence). The CDR3 spells CASSLGDSIAYNEQFF. As DNA, the CDR3 is TGTGCCAGCAGTTTGGGGGACAGTATCGCGTACAATGAGCAGTTCTTC.

The chain combines TRBV4-3 with TRBJ2-1; perhaps TRBD2 as D (6 bases). The germline V gene has CDR1 LGHNA and CDR2 YSLEER. Trimming cost V 4 bases and J 4 bases, with 14 bases left between them. The CDR3 covers 15 residues. CDR3 region: CASSPQWRGYNEQFF. The CDR3 nucleotides are TGCGCCAGCAGCCCCCAGTGGCGGGGTTACAATGAGCAGTTCTTC.

This clonotype was observed a handful of times. V gene TRBV7-9 combines with J gene TRBJ2-3; TRBD2 matches 10 bases. The V and J ends lost 4 bases and 0 bases, in that order; junction bases with no gene match: 4. The CDR3 runs 16 residues. The germline CDR1 and CDR2 sequences are SEHNR and FQNEAQ (reference sequence). The CDR3 here is CASSSSLAGSTDTQYF. CDR3 coding DNA: TGTGCCAGCAGCTCCTCACTAGCGGGGAGCACAGATACGCAGTATTTT.

This clonotype was seen more than once but under ten times. This chain joins TRBV7-9 and TRBJ1-2; 9 bases are shared with TRBD1. Germline-derived CDR1 and CDR2 are SEHNR and FQNEAQ (reference sequence). Trimming cost V 4 bases and J 1 base; bases outside gene matches: 10. This CDR3 is built from 17 residues. The CDR3 loop is CASSSYGTGLDNYGYTF. CDR3 nucleotide sequence: TGTGCCAGCAGCTCCTACGGGACAGGGTTGGATAACTATGGCTACACCTTC.

This clonotype was seen only once. V usage is TRBV12-3 or TRBV12-4 and J usage is TRBJ2-1; D is unresolved. Deletions cut 8 bases from V and 2 bases from J, with 16 bases between. This CDR3 spans 15 amino acids. CDR3 sequence reads: CASSRGDFTYNEQFF. DNA for the CDR3: TGTGCCAGCTCCCGTGGGGATTTTACCTACAATGAGCAGTTCTTC.

The gene calls are TRBV29-1 and TRBJ1-3; D gene uncertain. V dropped 6 bases and J dropped 0 bases, with 9 bases sitting between them. The CDR3 covers 13 residues. Germline V gives CDR1 SQVTM, CDR2 ANQGSEA. The DNA of the CDR3 is TGCAGCGTGGGGAGTCCCTCTGGAAACACCATATATTTT. This sequence encodes CSVGSPSGNTIYF.

This clonotype turned up a few times. The rearrangement joins TRBV7-2 to TRBJ2-3, with 8 bases matching TRBD2. The CDR3 is 16 residues long. The trim removed 2 bases at V and 6 bases at J, leaving 10 bases unmatched. Germline-derived CDR1 and CDR2 are SGHTA and FQGNSA. The CDR3 DNA reads TGTGCCAGCAGCTTACCCAGGTCGGGGGGGGCGGATACGCAGTATTTT. Its translation: CASSLPRSGGADTQYF. Supplemented by reference TRBV7-2 and TRBJ2-3, the full variable domain reads GAGVSQSPSNKVTEKGKDVELRCDPISGHTALYWYRQSLGQGLEFLIYFQGNSAPDKSGLPSDRFSAERTGGSVSTLTIQRTQQEDSAVYLCASSLPRSGGADTQYFGPGTRLTVL.

The chain joins TRBV24-1 to TRBJ2-1; D might be TRBD2 (5 bases). The length of the CDR3 is 17 residues. Trimming removed 2 bases at V and 3 bases at J, with 16 bases between. Germline CDR1 and CDR2: KGHDR and SFDVKD. CDR3 coding DNA: TGTGCCACCAGTGATTCGGGGATCACCGATGGCTACAATGAGCAGTTCTTC. This encodes CATSDSGITDGYNEQFF.

This chain links TRBV7-6 with TRBJ2-7; D ambiguous. This CDR3 comprises 14 residues. V was clipped by 7 bases and J by 1 base, with 14 bases between them. In germline, CDR1 is SGHVS, CDR2 FNYEAQ. The CDR3 loop is CASTTREESYEQYF. CDR3 nucleotide sequence: TGTGCCAGCACCACCCGTGAGGAGTCCTACGAGCAGTACTTC.

The chain couples TRBV6-2 or TRBV6-3 to TRBJ2-7; D possibly corresponds to TRBD1 (5 bases). V was shortened by 4 bases and J by 2 bases, with 12 bases between the two germline ends. Germline CDR1 and CDR2: MNHEY and SVGEGT. This CDR3 has 14 residues. The CDR3 sequence: CASSSTELTYEQYV. The CDR3 DNA sequence: TGTGCCAGCAGTTCGACAGAGTTAACCTACGAGCAGTACGTC.

This clonotype was detected a few times. The chain carries TRBV24-1 and TRBJ2-1; 9 bases line up with TRBD1. Germline V gene sequence: CDR1 KGHDR, CDR2 SFDVKD. V was pared by 9 bases and J by 9 bases, with 8 bases of the junction left unmatched. This CDR3 is 13 amino acids long. DNA for the CDR3: TGTGCCACCGCCGGACAGGGGTGGACTGAGCAGTTCTTC. Its translation: CATAGQGWTEQFF.

V usage is TRBV7-9 and J usage is TRBJ2-7; 7 bases map to TRBD1. Germline assignment: CDR1 SEHNR and CDR2 FQNEAQ (reference sequence). CDR3 length: 15 residues. Trimming removed 2 bases from V and 5 bases from J; junction bases left unmatched: 9. The CDR3 region is CASSLFEDRSNEQYF. The DNA of the CDR3 is TGTGCCAGCAGCTTATTCGAGGACAGGAGCAACGAGCAGTACTTC.

This clonotype was counted at least ten times. The rearrangement joins TRBV6-5 to TRBJ2-1; D is possibly TRBD2 (6 bases). Germline CDR1 reads MNHEY; CDR2 reads SVGAGI. The CDR3 loop spans 15 amino acids. V was clipped by 6 bases and J by 6 bases, with 18 bases between them. The CDR3 reads CASRRLVNEGNEQFF. In DNA, the CDR3 is TGTGCCAGCAGGAGACTAGTTAACGAGGGCAATGAGCAGTTCTTC.

This clonotype was recorded a few times. The V call is TRBV29-1, the J call TRBJ2-1; D remains ambiguous. Trimming removed 1 base from V and 7 bases from J, with 26 bases in between. Per the germline V gene, CDR1 is SQVTM and CDR2 is ANQGSEA. The CDR3 length is 18 residues. CDR3 in DNA: TGCAGCGTTGAAGGGGTAGGGATCGTTACAAATTTTTTTAATGAGCAGTTCTTC. It is translated as CSVEGVGIVTNFFNEQFF.

This clonotype was counted only a few times. The V gene is TRBV10-1, the J gene TRBJ2-7, with D perhaps matching TRBD1 (6 bases). V lost 3 bases to trimming and J lost 4 bases, with 10 bases between them. The CDR3 contains 13 residues. The germline V gene has CDR1 WNHNN and CDR2 SYGVQD (reference sequence). DNA of the CDR3: TGCGCCAGCAGTGATCGCAGGGGTTACGAGCAGTACTTC. This sequence encodes CASSDRRGYEQYF.

This clonotype was observed a handful of times. DNA for the CDR3: TGTGCCAGCAGGACGGATTCCAACAGGGGGGATACGCAGTATTTT. Amino acids: CASRTDSNRGDTQYF. The chain couples TRBV6-5 to TRBJ2-3, with 8 bases identical to TRBD1. The CDR3 is made up of 15 amino acids. Germline V gene sequence: CDR1 MNHEY, CDR2 SVGAGI. After removal of 6 bases from V and 6 bases from J, the junction contained 11 bases not matched to a gene.

This clonotype was picked up a small number of times. The chain combines TRBV4-3 with TRBJ2-3; 12 bases fit TRBD2. The V gene end was trimmed by 0 bases and the J gene end by 6 bases; junction bases not matched to a gene: 13. The CDR3 is made up of 19 amino acids. Germline CDR1 and CDR2: LGHNA and YSLEER. CDR3 DNA: TGCGCCAGCAGCCAAGATCTAGCGGGGGGGACCTCCCTTGGGGATACGCAGTATTTT. This gives the protein CASSQDLAGGTSLGDTQYF.